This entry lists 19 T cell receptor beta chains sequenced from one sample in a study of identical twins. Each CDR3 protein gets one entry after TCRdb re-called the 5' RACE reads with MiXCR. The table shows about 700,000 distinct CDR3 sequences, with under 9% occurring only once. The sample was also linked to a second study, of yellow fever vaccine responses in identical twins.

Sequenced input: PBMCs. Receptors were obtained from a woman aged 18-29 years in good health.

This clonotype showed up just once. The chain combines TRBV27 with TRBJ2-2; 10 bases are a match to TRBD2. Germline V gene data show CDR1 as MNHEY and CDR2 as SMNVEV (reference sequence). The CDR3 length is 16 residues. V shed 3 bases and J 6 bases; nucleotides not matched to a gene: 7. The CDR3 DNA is TGTGCCAGCAGTTTTCCAGCGGGAGGGCTCCCCGGGGAGCTGTTTTTT. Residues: CASSFPAGGLPGELFF.

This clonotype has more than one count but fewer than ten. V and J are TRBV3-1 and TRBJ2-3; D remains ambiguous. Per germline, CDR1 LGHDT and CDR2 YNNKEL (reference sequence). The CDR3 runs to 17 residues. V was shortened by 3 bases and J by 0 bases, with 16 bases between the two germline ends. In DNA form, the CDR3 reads TGTGCCAGCAGCCATGGAGACTTCCCAACTAGCACAGATACGCAGTATTTT. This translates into CASSHGDFPTSTDTQYF.

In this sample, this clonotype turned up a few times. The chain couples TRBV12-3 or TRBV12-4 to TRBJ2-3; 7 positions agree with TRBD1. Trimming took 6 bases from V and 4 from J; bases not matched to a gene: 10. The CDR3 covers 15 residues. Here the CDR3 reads CASSPGQDGADTQYF. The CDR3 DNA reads TGTGCCAGCAGCCCCGGACAGGACGGGGCAGATACGCAGTATTTT.

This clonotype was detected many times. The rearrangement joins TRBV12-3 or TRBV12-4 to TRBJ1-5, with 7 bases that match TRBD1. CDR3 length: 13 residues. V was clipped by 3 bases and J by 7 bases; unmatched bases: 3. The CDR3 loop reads CASSLGQSQPQHF. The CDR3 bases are TGTGCCAGCAGTTTGGGACAGAGCCAGCCCCAGCATTTT.

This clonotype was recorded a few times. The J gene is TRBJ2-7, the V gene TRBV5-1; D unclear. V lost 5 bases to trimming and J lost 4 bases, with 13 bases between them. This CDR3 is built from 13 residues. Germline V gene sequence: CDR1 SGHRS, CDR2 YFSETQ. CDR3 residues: CASSGQMGYEQYF. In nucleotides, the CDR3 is TGCGCCAGCAGTGGGCAGATGGGGTACGAGCAGTACTTC.

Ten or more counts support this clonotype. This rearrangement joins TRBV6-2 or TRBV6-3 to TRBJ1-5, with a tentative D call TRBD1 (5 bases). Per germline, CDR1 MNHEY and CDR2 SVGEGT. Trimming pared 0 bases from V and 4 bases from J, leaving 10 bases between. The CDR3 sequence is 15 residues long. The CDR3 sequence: CASSYSGGWNQPQHF. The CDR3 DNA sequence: TGTGCCAGCAGTTACTCCGGGGGGTGGAATCAGCCCCAGCATTTT.

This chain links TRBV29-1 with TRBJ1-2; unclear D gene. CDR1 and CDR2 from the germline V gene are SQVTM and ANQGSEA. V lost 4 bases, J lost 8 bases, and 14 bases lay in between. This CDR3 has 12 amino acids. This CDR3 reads CSVVTAHEGYTF. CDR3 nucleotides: TGCAGCGTTGTGACGGCACATGAAGGCTACACCTTC.

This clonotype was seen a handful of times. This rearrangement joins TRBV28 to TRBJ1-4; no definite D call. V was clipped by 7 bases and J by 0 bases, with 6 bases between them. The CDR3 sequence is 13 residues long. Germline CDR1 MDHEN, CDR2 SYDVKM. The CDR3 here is CASMDATNEKLFF. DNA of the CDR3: TGTGCCAGCATGGACGCAACTAATGAAAAACTGTTTTTT.

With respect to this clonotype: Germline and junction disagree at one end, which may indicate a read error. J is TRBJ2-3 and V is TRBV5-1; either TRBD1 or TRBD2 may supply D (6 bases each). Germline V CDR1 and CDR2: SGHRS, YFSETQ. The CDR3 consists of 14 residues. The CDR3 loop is CASSFEGGTDTQYF. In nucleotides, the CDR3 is TGCGCCAGCAGCTTCGAGGGGGGCACGGATACGCAGTATTTT.

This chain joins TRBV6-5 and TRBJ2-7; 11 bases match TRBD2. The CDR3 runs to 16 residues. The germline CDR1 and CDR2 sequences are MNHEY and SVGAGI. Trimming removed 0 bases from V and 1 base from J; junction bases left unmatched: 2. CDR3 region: CASSYSGTSGSYEQYF. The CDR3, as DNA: TGTGCCAGCAGTTACTCGGGGACTAGCGGTTCCTACGAGCAGTACTTC.

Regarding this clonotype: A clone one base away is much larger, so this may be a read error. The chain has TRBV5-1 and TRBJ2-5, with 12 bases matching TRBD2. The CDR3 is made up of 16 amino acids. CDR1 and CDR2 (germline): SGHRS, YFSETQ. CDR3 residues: CASNRAKTSGGESQYF. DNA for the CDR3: TGCGCCAGCAACCGAGCGAAGACTAGCGGGGGAGAGAGCCAGTACTTC. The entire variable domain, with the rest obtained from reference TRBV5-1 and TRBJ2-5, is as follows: KAGVTQTPRYLIKTRGQQVTLSCSPISGHRSVSWYQQTPGQGLQFLFEYFSETQRNKGNFPGRFSGRQFSNSRSEMNVSTLELGDSALYLCASNRAKTSGGESQYFGPGTRLLVL.

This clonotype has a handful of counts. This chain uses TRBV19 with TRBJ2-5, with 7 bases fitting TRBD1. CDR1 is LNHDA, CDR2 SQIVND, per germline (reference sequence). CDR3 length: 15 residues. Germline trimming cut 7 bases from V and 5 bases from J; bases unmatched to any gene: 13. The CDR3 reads CASTEGRQGGETQYF. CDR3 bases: TGTGCCAGTACCGAAGGGAGACAGGGCGGTGAGACCCAGTACTTC.

CDR3 DNA: TGTGCCAGCAGTTATGTGGGGCGGGAGGGCCTGGAGACCCAGTACTTC. Protein: CASSYVGREGLETQYF. The chain couples TRBV6-5 to TRBJ2-5; the match to TRBD2 covers 9 bases. This CDR3 has 16 amino acids. V was pared by 3 bases and J by 5 bases, with 10 bases of the junction left unmatched. In germline, CDR1 is MNHEY, CDR2 SVGAGI.

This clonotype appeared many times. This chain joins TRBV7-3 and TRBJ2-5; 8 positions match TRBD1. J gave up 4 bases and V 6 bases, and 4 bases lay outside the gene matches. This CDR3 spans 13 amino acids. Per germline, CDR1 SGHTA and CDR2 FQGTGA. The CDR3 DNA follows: TGTGCCAGCAGTTTTACAGGGGGAGAGACCCAGTACTTC. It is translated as CASSFTGGETQYF.

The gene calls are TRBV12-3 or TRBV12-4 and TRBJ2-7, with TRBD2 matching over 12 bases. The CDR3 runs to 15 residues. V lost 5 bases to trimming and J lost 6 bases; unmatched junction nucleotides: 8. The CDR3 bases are TGTGCCAGCAGTAGTTTACTAGCGGGAGGTCGCGAGCAGTACTTC. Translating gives CASSSLLAGGREQYF.

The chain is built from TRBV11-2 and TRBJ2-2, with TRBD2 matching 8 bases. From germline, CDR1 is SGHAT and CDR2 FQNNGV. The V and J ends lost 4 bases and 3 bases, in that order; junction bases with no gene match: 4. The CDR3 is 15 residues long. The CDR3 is CASSSLAGYTGELFF. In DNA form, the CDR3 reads TGTGCCAGCAGCTCGTTAGCGGGGTACACCGGGGAGCTGTTTTTT.

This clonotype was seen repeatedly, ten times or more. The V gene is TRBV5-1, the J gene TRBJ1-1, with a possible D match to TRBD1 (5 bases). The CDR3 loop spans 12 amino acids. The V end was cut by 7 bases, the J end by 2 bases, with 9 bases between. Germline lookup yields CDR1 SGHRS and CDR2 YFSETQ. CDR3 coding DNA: TGCGCCAGCCGGGGGGATAACACTGAAGCTTTCTTT. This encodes CASRGDNTEAFF.

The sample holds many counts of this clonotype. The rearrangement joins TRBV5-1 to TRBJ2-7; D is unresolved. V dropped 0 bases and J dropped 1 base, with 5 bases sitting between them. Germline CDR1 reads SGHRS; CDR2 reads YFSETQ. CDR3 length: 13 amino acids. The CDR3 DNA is TGCGCCAGCAGCTTGGCGACATCCTACGAGCAGTACTTC. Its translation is CASSLATSYEQYF.

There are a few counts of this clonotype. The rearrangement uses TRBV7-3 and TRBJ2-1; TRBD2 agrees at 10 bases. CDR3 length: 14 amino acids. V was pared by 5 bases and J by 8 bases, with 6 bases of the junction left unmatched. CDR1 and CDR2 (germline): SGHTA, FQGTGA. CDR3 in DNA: TGTGCCAGCAGCCGAGCGGGGGGGCGGTATGAGCAGTTCTTC. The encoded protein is CASSRAGGRYEQFF.